Listed here are 2 T cell receptor beta chains from one sample, sequenced in a study of beta chain features in type 1 diabetes. These receptors lack a known antigen. Study-level points and caveats: There was a moderate but significant shortening of TCRB CDR3s in all four CD4+ subsets of Type 1 diabetes patients.

Every bit of the isolated RNA underwent reverse transcription, so sequencing read expressed TCRB transcripts. The repertoire was sequenced with immunoSEQ multiplex PCR; TCRdb's copy has only in-frame clones and lacks some. The table includes 240,000 or so clones, more than 11% detected once. The sample was naive CD4+ T cells from blood. Every receptor here comes from a man younger than 45 with type 1 diabetes.

The rearrangement joins TRBV27 to TRBJ2-3; possible D gene TRBD2, 7 bases. The CDR3 length is 13 residues. Deletions cut 0 bases from V and 11 bases from J, with 12 bases between. In germline, CDR1 is MNHEY, CDR2 SMNVEV (reference sequence). CDR3 coding DNA: TGTGCCAGCAGTTTATCCCGGGGGGCCAGGCAGTATTTT. Amino acids: CASSLSRGARQYF.

This clone appeared a few times. The chain couples TRBV10-3 to TRBJ2-3; 7 positions match TRBD1. Trimming removed 7 bases from V and 1 base from J; junction bases left unmatched: 5. The germline V gene encodes CDR1 ENHRY and CDR2 SYGVKD. This CDR3 spans 14 amino acids. The CDR3 region is CAINNDRGTDTQYF. CDR3 nucleotide sequence: TGTGCCATCAATAATGACAGGGGCACAGATACGCAGTATTTT.